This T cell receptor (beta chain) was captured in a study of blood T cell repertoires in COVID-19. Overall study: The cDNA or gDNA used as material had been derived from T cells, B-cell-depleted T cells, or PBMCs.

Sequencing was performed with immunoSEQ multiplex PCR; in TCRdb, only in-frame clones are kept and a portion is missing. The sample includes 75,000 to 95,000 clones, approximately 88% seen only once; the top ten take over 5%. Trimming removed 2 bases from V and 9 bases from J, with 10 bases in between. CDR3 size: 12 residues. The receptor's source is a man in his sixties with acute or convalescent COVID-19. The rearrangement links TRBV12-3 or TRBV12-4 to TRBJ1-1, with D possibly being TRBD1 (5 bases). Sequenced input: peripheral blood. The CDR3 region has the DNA TGTGCCAGCAGTTTATCGACAGTCCAAGCTTTCTTT. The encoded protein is CASSLSTVQAFF.